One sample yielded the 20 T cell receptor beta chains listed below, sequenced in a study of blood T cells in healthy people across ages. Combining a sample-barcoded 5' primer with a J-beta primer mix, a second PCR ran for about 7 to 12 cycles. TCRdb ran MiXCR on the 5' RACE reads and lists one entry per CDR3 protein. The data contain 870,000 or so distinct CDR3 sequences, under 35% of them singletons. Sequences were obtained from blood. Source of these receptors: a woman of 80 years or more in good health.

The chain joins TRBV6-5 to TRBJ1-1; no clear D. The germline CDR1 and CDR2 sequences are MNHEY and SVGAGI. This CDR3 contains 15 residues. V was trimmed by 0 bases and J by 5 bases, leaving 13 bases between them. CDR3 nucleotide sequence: TGTGCCAGCAGTTACTCGACGTCGACGGGGACTGAAGCTTTCTTT. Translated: CASSYSTSTGTEAFF.

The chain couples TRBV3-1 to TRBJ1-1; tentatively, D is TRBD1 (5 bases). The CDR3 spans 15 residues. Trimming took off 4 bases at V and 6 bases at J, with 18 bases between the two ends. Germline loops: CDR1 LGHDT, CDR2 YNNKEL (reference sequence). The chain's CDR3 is CASSLDGAGGAEAFF. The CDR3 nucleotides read TGTGCCAGCAGCCTCGACGGGGCCGGAGGCGCTGAAGCTTTCTTT.

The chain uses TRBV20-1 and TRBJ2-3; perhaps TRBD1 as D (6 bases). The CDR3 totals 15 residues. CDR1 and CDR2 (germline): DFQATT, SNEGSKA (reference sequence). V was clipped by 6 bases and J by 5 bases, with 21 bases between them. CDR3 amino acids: CSAEQGTRRRDTQYF. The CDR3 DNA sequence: TGCAGTGCCGAGCAGGGGACCCGCAGGAGAGATACGCAGTATTTT.

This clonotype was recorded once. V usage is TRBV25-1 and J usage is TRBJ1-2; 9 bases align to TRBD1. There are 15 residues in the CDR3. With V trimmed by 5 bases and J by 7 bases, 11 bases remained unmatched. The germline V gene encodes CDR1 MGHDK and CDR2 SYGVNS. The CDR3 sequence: CASSLPSGQGSGYTF. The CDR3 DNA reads TGTGCCAGCAGTCTTCCAAGCGGACAGGGGTCTGGCTACACCTTC.

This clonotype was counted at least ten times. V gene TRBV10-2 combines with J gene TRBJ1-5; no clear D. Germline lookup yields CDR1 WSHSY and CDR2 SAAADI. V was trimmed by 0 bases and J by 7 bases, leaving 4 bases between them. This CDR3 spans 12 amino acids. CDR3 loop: CASSESNQPQHF. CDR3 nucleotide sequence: TGCGCCAGCAGTGAGTCGAACCAGCCCCAGCATTTT.

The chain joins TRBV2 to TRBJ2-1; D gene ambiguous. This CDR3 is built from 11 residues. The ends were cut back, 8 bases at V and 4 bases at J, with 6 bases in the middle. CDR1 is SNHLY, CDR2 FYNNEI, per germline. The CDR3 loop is CASDRYNEQFF. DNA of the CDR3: TGTGCCAGCGATCGGTACAATGAGCAGTTCTTC.

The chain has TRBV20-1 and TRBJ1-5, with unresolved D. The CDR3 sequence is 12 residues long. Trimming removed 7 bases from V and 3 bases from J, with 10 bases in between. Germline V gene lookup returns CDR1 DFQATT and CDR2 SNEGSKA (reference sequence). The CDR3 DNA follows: TGCAGTGTCACGGAGAACAATCAGCCCCAGCATTTT. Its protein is CSVTENNQPQHF.

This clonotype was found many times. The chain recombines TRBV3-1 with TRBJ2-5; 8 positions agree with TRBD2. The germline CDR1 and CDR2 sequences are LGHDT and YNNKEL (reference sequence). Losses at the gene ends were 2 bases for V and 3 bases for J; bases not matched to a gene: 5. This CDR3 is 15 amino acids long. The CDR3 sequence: CASSQFGLAKETQYF. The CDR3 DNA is TGTGCCAGCAGCCAATTCGGACTAGCCAAAGAGACCCAGTACTTC.

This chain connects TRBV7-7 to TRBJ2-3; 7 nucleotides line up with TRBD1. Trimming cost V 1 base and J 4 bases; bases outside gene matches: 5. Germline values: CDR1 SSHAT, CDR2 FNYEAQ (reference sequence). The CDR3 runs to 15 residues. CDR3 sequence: CASSLGEGGADTQYF. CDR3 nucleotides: TGTGCCAGCAGCTTAGGCGAAGGGGGCGCAGATACGCAGTATTTT.

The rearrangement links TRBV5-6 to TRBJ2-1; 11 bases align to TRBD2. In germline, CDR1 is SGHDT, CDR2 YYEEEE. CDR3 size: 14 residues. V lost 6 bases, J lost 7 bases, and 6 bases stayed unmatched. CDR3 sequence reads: CASIVGLAENEQFF. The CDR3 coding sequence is TGTGCCAGCATTGTGGGACTAGCGGAGAATGAGCAGTTCTTC. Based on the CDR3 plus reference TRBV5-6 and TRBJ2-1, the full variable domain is DAGVTQSPTHLIKTRGQQVTLRCSPKSGHDTVSWYQQALGQGPQFIFQYYEEEERQRGNFPDRFSGHQFPNYSSELNVNALLLGDSALYLCASIVGLAENEQFFGPGTRLTVL.

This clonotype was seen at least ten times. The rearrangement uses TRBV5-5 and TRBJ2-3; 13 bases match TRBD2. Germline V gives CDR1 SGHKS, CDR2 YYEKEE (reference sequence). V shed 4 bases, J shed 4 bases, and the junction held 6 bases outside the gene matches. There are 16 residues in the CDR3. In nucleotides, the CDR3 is TGTGCCAGCAGCCGAACTAGCGGGGGGGCCGCAGATACGCAGTATTTT. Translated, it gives CASSRTSGGAADTQYF. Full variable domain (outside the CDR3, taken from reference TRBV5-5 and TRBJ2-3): DAGVTQSPTHLIKTRGQQVTLRCSPISGHKSVSWYQQVLGQGPQFIFQYYEKEERGRGNFPDRFSARQFPNYSSELNVNALLLGDSALYLCASSRTSGGAADTQYFGPGTRLTVL.

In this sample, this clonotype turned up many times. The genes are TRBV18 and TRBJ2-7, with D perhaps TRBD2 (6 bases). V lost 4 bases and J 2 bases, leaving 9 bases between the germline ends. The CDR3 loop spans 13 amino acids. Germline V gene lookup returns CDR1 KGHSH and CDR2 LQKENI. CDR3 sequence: CASSRPGAYEQYF. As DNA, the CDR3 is TGTGCCAGCTCACGACCGGGGGCCTACGAGCAGTACTTC.

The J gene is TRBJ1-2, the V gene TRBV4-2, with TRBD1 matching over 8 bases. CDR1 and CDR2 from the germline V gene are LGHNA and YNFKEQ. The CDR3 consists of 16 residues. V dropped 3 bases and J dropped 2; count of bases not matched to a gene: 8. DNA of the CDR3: TGTGCCAGCAGCCAGTCCGGGACAGGCCAAAACTATGGCTACACCTTC. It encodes CASSQSGTGQNYGYTF.

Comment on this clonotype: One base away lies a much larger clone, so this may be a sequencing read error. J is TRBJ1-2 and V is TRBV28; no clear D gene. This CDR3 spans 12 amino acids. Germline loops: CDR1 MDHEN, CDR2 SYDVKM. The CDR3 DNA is TGTGCCAGCAGCCCGACTAACTGTGGCTACACCTTC. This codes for CASSPTNCGYTF.

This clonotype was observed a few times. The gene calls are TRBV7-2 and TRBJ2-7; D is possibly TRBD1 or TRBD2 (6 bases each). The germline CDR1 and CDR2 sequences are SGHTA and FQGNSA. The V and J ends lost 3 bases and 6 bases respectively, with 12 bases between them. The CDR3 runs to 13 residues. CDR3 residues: CASSFGGLREQYF. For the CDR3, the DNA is TGTGCCAGCAGCTTTGGGGGGCTTCGCGAGCAGTACTTC. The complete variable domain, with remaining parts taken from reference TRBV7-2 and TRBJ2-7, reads GAGVSQSPSNKVTEKGKDVELRCDPISGHTALYWYRQSLGQGLEFLIYFQGNSAPDKSGLPSDRFSAERTGGSVSTLTIQRTQQEDSAVYLCASSFGGLREQYFGPGTRLTVT.

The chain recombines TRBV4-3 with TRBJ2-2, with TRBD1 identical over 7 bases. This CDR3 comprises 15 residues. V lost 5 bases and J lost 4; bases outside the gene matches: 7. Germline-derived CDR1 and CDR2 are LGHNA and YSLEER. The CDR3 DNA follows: TGCGCCAGCAGCAAGGGGACAGTCCTCACCGGGGAGCTGTTTTTT. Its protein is CASSKGTVLTGELFF.

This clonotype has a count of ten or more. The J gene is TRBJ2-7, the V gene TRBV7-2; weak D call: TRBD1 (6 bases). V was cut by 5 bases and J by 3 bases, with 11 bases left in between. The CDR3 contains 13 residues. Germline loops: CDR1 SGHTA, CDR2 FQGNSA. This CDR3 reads CASSRQELYEQYF. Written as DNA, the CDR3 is TGTGCCAGCAGCCGACAGGAGCTCTACGAGCAGTACTTC.

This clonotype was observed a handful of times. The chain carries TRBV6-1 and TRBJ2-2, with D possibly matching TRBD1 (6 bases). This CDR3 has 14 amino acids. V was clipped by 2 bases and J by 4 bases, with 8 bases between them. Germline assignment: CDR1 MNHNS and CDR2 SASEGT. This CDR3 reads CASSEQGSTGELFF. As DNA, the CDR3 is TGTGCCAGCAGTGAACAGGGGAGCACCGGGGAGCTGTTTTTT.

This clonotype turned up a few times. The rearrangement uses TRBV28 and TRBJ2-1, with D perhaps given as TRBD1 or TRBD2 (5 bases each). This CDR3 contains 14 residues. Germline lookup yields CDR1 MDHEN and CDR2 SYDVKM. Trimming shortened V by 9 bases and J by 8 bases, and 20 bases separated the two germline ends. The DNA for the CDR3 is TGTGCCAGTATGTACAGGCGGCGCGGGTATGAGCAGTTCTTC. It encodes CASMYRRRGYEQFF.

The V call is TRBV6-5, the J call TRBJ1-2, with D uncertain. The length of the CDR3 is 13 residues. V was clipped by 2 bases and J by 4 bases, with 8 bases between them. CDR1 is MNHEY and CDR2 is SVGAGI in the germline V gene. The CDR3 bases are TGTGCCAGCAGTTACGCCGTTCTCTATGGCTACACCTTC. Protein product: CASSYAVLYGYTF.